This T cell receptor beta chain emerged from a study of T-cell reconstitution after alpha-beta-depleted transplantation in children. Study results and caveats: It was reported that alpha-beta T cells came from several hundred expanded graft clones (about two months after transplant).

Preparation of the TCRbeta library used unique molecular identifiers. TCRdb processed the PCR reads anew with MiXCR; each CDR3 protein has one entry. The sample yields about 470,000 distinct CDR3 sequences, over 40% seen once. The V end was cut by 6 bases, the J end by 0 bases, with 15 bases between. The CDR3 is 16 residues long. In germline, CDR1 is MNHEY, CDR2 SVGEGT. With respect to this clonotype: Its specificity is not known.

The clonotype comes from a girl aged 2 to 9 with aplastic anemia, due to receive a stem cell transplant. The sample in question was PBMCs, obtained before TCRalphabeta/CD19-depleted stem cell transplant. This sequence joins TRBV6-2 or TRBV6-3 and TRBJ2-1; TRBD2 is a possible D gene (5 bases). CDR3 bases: TGTGCCAGCAGGGCGGGCGCCGTGCTCTCCTACAATGAGCAGTTCTTC. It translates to CASRAGAVLSYNEQFF.